This T cell receptor (beta chain) derives from a study of cytomegalovirus exposure and HLA in healthy donors. At the level of the study: An early release of data contained about 85 million unique TCRs, which came from HLA-typed donors. General study points: A later analysis reportedly found fewer N-insertions in an Asian-associated ancestry cluster than the roughly 670-donor mean.

The PCR ran on 60 Vbeta and 13 Jbeta primers. Profiled with immunoSEQ multiplex PCR; TCRdb holds only in-frame clones, not every one. The sample gives about 130,000 clones, more than 80% of which show up once; around 6.4% is in the top ten. In germline, CDR1 is SNHLY, CDR2 FYNNEI. The CDR3 has 15 amino acids. Trimming removed 5 bases from V and 0 bases from J, with 8 bases in between. In regard to this clone: The antigen is unknown.

What was sequenced was PBMCs. The genes are TRBV2 and TRBJ1-6; unclear D gene. This clonotype was obtained from a woman aged 40 to 50 in good health and CMV-seropositive. The CDR3 loop reads CASSRRSSYNSPLHF. The CDR3 DNA follows: TGTGCCAGCAGTCGACGGAGCTCCTATAATTCACCCCTCCACTTT.